The sequence of this T cell receptor beta chain was determined in a study of cytomegalovirus exposure and HLA in healthy donors (dated by TCRdb to the late 2010s). Some background on the complete study: According to an earlier analysis of 450 to 650 of the donors, 150 million to 200 million T cells yielded 117 million unique TCR beta sequences and approximately 300 Gb of sequence data. About 280 gigabases of sequencing data and 75 million to 85 million unique TCR sequences made up an early release that covered nearly 650 HLA-typed donors. The genetic ancestry cluster associated with self-reported Caucasian donors included 65% to 90% of the roughly 380 genotyped donors. The study aimed to test whether signatures of past pathogen exposure could be identified by cataloging public T cell receptors. Using immunosequencing, the study profiled T cell repertoires from about 650 subjects and related those repertoires to cytomegalovirus serostatus. A separate validation cohort of approximately 120 different subjects was used in addition to the roughly 670-subject first cohort. High-throughput TCR immunosequencing, statistical association of individual TCRs with disease status, and machine learning were combined to predict cytomegalovirus infection status. A later analysis re-examined previously published TCR beta repertoires from several hundred donors and added high-resolution HLA genotyping to investigate patterns of TCR occurrence. In the later analysis, no new phenotypic data were used to find candidate immune exposures; instead, reliance was placed on TCR beta sequences and their occurrence across donors. An earlier analysis of several hundred of the donors used high-throughput TCR beta sequencing to judge whether each TCR beta V gene segment behaved as functional or pseudogenic. Donor age, sex, ethnicity and CMV serostatus were collected together with the repertoire data. A later genetic analysis took genome-wide SNP genotypes for 398 of the 666 donors and used that subset as a discovery cohort. All discovery cohort repertoires had been generated using a single sequencing platform. HLA typing included class I and class II loci at four-digit resolution. Typing coverage differed by locus: A, B, C, DRB1 and DQB1 were typed in roughly 629-630 donors, DQA1 in about 560, DPA1 in approximately 610, and DPB1 in about 450. Because of strong linkage in the cohort, four or five DR-DQ haplotypes were treated as single units for association and clustering. Among roughly 400 genotyped donors of the cohort, an average of roughly 240,000 unique TCR beta nucleotide sequences were sequenced per donor, roughly a sixth of them non-productive. The research as a whole found: Several of the top co-occurrence clusters appeared to be linked to parvovirus B19, influenza, CMV and Epstein-Barr virus, according to a later analysis. In a later analysis, most CMV-associated TCR beta chains were found to appear HLA-restricted, with HLA associations seemingly driven largely by CMV exposure. According to a later genetic analysis, donors in an Asian-associated ancestry cluster had fewer N-insertions in productive TCRs than the approximately 690-donor mean. In an earlier analysis of about 540 of the donors, most TCR beta V segments were observed in productive rearrangements about 90% or about 30% of the time, broadly matching IMGT annotations. In a later analysis, about 16,000 TCR beta sequences were associated with specific HLA alleles at a false discovery rate of 0.05. Correlated functional status among segregating V segments might be attributable to linkage disequilibrium, but an unknown experimental factor could not be ruled out. While some public TCRs were present in many individuals, most TCR sequences turned up only very rarely across donors. The sequencing pipeline was judged likely to have produced a cluster of highly shared sequence variants as a technical artifact. The authors suggested that the approach could potentially be extended to other disease states and immunological phenotypes. This cohort had only TCR beta chains sequenced, and the lack of alpha or paired-chain data limited which features could be detected. Compared with equally common non-associated chains, HLA-associated TCR beta chains in a later analysis were more clonally expanded and had lower generation probabilities. Because HLA typing was unavailable for some donors at each locus, only the typed subset was used in association tests. Some IMGT-functional V segments, including TRBV6-2 and TRBV6-3, could not be told apart with the 87-base-pair reads, so those segments were excluded. Presence/absence analyses assumed roughly uniform sequencing depth across donors, an assumption that may not hold. Three of the identified cytomegalovirus-associated TCR beta chains were confirmed in vitro to be specific for cytomegalovirus antigens. The earlier analysis of some 560 of the donors excluded some 15 rarely observed V segments, including chromosome 9 orphons, because counts were too low. A later analysis found that TCR association rates varied across HLA loci, with DRB1 alleles showing the most associated TCRs and HLA-C alleles the fewest. In both the original and validation cohorts, the classifier was reported to diagnose cytomegalovirus status with high specificity and sensitivity. The only immune exposure information available for the cohort was CMV serostatus. A later genetic analysis associated a missense DCLRE1C variant with V-gene and J-gene trimming of TCR beta chains, and an independent cohort replicated the association. A further reported finding was that TCR beta sequences accurately predicted the HLA-A and HLA-B alleles for most subjects in the first cohort. Strong co-occurrence of HLA alleles, especially DR and DQ, made assigning TCR associations to individual alleles difficult. The study gave a list of 150 to 200 TCR beta chains associated with cytomegalovirus.

Receptors were amplified or captured by the immunoSEQ multiplex PCR assay. For the multiplex PCR, a mixture combining 60 forward primers for TCR Vbeta segments and 13 reverse primers for TCR Jbeta segments was used. A multiplex PCR assay on genomic DNA amplified the CDR3 region of rearranged TCR beta genes. Amplified TCR beta libraries were sequenced as 87-base-pair reads on the Illumina HiSeq System. From the authors' description of their analysis: In a later analysis, some 80 million unique TCR beta chains were counted across the 500 to 700 repertoires, and about 9.9 million of these chains were shared by at least two donors. Raw reads were error-corrected and collapsed into unique sequences by a nearest-neighbor algorithm in which closely related sequences were merged to remove PCR and sequencing errors. To assign V, D and J gene segments, CDR3 sequences were aligned to IMGT reference sequences. For a sequence to be retained, a match of at least six nucleotides was required to both a V gene segment and a J gene segment. Rearrangements were classified as productive when the CDR3 lacked stop codons and remained in frame with V and J, and all other rearrangements were classified as non-productive. CDR3 was defined by IMGT convention, running from the second conserved V-encoded cysteine to the conserved J-encoded phenylalanine. In an earlier analysis of just under 600 of the donors, sequences lacking an unambiguous match to a single V gene segment were excluded. An earlier analysis of about 600 of the donors called V segments functional above 56.7% productive rearrangements and segregating when the between-donor standard deviation exceeded 5%. A statistical classification framework was built for diagnosing cytomegalovirus status from the catalog of TCR beta chain sequences. In a later analysis, V and J genes were assigned by comparing TCR nucleotide sequences against IMGT/GENE-DB human TR gene sequences. A later analysis assigned CDR3 sequences and most-parsimonious VDJ recombination scenarios with the TCRdist pipeline. In a later analysis, each TCR beta chain was defined by its CDR3 amino acid sequence together with its V-gene family, and reads lacking a unique V-gene family were excluded. As a way to deal with suspected cross-contamination and a sequencing artifact, a later analysis dropped more than 500 nucleotide sequences that were highly shared and had low generation probability. In a later analysis, a clonal expansion index was calculated for each public chain from normalized within-repertoire ranks of inferred template counts. In a later analysis, generation probabilities were computed with a VDJ recombination model fitted to out-of-frame rearrangements, and the resulting probabilities were checked against IGoR. In a later analysis, hypergeometric tests were used to score TCR-TCR, TCR-HLA and TCR-CMV co-occurrence, with a repertoire-size bias correction applied to TCR pairs. In a later analysis, false discovery rates were estimated by permuting HLA or CMV assignments 20 times. A later analysis grouped co-occurring TCRs with DBSCAN, adding TCRdist sequence similarity when clustering within HLA-allele-positive subsets. For co-occurrence clustering, repertoires with fewer than 30,000 or more than 120,000 public chains were excluded, along with about five repertoires with anomalous nucleotide sharing. Held by TCRdb, this immuneACCESS table contains in-frame sequences only and omits some clones. Under half of the omission traces to an unresolved V gene where checked; the cause of the rest is unknown. D and trimming were read from the DNA, whereas the V and J calls and clone size are those reported in that table. Present in this sample are around 90,000 clones, roughly 83% of which were seen just once. The top ten clonotypes cover approximately 3.4% of the sample.

On this clone: The antigen this receptor binds is unknown. Qualities for individual bases were not recorded, and no much larger clone is one base off.

For CDR1 and CDR2, the germline V gene lists SGHDT and YYEEEE. Taken from cysteine to phenylalanine, the CDR3 has 14 residues. The read is trimmed to its CDR3 DNA, 42 bases read in frame from base 1. Trimming accounts for 1 base at V and 3 bases at J, while the number of junction bases matched to no gene is 1. The cohort comprised 710 or so healthy bone marrow donors. Cohort members were all nominally healthy when sampled, although unrecorded immune exposures were likely present. The donor tested CMV seropositive, placing the donor among the roughly 300 seropositive members of the cohort. Each donor provided a peripheral blood sample, and peripheral blood mononuclear cells were used for TCR beta sequencing. The Qiagen DNeasy Blood Extraction Kit was used to extract genomic DNA from the blood cell samples.

Sequencing was performed on PBMCs. This sequence was found in a male donor in good health and CMV-seropositive. This receptor chain uses TRBV5-6 and TRBJ1-2, with 9 junctional bases fitting TRBD1. The CDR3 here reads CASSLRTGDYGYTF. The sequenced DNA is TGTGCCAGCAGCTTGCGGACAGGGGACTATGGCTACACCTTC.